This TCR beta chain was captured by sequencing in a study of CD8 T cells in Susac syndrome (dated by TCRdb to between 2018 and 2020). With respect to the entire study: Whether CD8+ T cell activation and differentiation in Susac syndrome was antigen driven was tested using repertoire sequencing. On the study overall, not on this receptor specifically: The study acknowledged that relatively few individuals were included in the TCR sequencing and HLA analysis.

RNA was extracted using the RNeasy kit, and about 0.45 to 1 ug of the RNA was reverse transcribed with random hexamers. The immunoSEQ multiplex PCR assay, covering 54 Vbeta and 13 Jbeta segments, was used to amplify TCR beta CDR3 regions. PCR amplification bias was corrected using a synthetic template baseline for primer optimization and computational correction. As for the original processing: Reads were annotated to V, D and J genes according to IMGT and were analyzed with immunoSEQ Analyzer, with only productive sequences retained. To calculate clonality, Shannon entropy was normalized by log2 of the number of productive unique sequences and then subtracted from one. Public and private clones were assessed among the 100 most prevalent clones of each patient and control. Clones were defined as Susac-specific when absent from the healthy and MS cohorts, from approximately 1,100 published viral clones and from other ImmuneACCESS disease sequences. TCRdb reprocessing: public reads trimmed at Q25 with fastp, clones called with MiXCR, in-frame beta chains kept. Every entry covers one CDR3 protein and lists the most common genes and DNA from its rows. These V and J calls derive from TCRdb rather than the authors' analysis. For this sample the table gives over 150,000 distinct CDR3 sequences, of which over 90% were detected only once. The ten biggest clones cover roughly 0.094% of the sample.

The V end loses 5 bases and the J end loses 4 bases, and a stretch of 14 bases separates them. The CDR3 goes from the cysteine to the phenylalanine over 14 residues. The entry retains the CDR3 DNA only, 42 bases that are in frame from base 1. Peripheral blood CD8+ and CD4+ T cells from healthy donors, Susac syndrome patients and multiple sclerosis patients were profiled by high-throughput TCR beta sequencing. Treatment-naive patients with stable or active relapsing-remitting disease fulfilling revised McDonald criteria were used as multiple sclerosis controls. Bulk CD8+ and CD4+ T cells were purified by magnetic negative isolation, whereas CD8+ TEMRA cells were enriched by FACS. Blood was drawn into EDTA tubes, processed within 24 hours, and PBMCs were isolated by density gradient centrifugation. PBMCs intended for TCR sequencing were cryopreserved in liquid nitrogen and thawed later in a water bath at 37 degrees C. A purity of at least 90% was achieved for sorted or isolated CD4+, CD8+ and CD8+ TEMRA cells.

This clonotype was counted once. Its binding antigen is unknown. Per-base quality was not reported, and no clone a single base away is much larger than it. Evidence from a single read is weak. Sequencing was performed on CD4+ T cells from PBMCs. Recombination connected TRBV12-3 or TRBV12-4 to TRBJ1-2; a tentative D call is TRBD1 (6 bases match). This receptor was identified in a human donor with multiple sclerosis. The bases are TGTGCCAGCAGTGGGACACCCGTGGGCTATGGCTACACCTTC. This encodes CASSGTPVGYGYTF.